The 31 T cell receptor beta chains listed next were all sequenced from one sample in a study of cytomegalovirus exposure and HLA in healthy donors. With 60 Vbeta and 13 Jbeta primers, the PCR was carried out. Data came from immunoSEQ multiplex PCR; TCRdb stores just in-frame clones and leaves some out. The table shows about 170,000 clones, with roughly 80% occurring only once. The specimen sequenced was PBMCs. Source of these receptors: a woman aged 18-35 years in good health and CMV-seronegative.

The rearrangement uses TRBV29-1 and TRBJ2-1; 12 bases line up with TRBD2. Trimming at V came to 7 bases and at J to 9 bases, leaving 4 bases not matched to a gene. Germline CDR1 and CDR2: SQVTM and ANQGSEA. The CDR3 totals 12 residues. CDR3 bases: TGCAGCGAACTAGCGGGAGGAGGTGAGCAGTTCTTC. Translation gives CSELAGGGEQFF.

The chain recombines TRBV27 with TRBJ1-4, with 8 bases identical to TRBD1. The CDR3 sequence is 16 residues long. Germline trimming cut 6 bases from V and 5 bases from J; bases unmatched to any gene: 11. CDR1 is MNHEY and CDR2 is SMNVEV in the germline V gene (reference sequence). CDR3 in DNA: TGTGCCAGCAGCCAACGCCAGGGGGCGGGAAATGAAAAACTGTTTTTT. Translating gives CASSQRQGAGNEKLFF.

The chain recombines TRBV19 with TRBJ1-1; D remains ambiguous. In germline, CDR1 is LNHDA, CDR2 SQIVND (reference sequence). With 9 bases removed from V and 0 bases from J, the gap between germline ends came to 11 bases. The CDR3 spans 13 residues. CDR3 amino acids: CARSTDMNTEAFF. In nucleotides, the CDR3 is TGTGCCAGATCTACTGACATGAACACTGAAGCTTTCTTT.

J is TRBJ1-1 and V is TRBV11-2, with 7 nucleotides matching TRBD1. The CDR3 length is 17 residues. The ends lost 0 bases at V and 0 bases at J; junction bases unmatched: 7. Looked up from germline, CDR1 is SGHAT and CDR2 is FQNNGV. For the CDR3, the DNA is TGTGCCAGCAGCTTAGACCGGGACAGCTTTTTGAACACTGAAGCTTTCTTT. As protein: CASSLDRDSFLNTEAFF.

In this sample, this clone turned up a few times. The J gene is TRBJ1-6, the V gene TRBV18; D not certain. Germline V gene data show CDR1 as KGHSH and CDR2 as LQKENI. The CDR3 sequence is 12 residues long. Trimming shortened V by 6 bases and J by 6 bases, and 6 bases separated the two germline ends. The CDR3 protein is CASSLGNSPLHF. The CDR3, as DNA: TGTGCCAGCTCCCTCGGTAATTCACCCCTCCACTTT.

Written as DNA, the CDR3 is TGTGCCAGCGGGGACCTAGCGGCCATAAACAATGAGCAGTTCTTC. This codes for CASGDLAAINNEQFF. The rearrangement uses TRBV6-1 and TRBJ2-1; 7 bases are shared with TRBD2. The CDR3 contains 15 residues. Germline V gene sequence: CDR1 MNHNS, CDR2 SASEGT. Germline trimming cut 8 bases from V and 5 bases from J; bases unmatched to any gene: 12.

CDR3 amino acids: CASSMGLADSYNEQFF. The CDR3, as DNA: TGTGCCAGCAGTATGGGACTAGCGGACTCCTACAATGAGCAGTTCTTC. This chain connects TRBV5-4 to TRBJ2-1, with TRBD2 matching 11 bases. V trimming: 5 bases; J trimming: 0 bases; junction bases outside the gene matches: 4. Germline V gene sequence: CDR1 SGHNT, CDR2 YYREEE (reference sequence). The CDR3 covers 16 residues.

This chain connects TRBV5-1 to TRBJ2-7; 11 nucleotides match TRBD1. Unmatched junction bases numbered 1, after V lost 4 bases and J lost 4 bases. The CDR3 runs to 13 residues. Germline-derived CDR1 and CDR2 are SGHRS and YFSETQ. The CDR3 protein is CASSGQGAYEQYF. The CDR3 nucleotides are TGCGCCAGCAGCGGACAGGGGGCATACGAGCAGTACTTC.

This sequence joins TRBV5-1 and TRBJ2-2; 7 bases agree with TRBD1. Germline CDR1 and CDR2: SGHRS and YFSETQ. This CDR3 has 16 amino acids. The V gene end was trimmed by 1 base and the J gene end by 1 base; junction bases not matched to a gene: 4. CDR3 residues: CASSLRQGGNTGELFF. The CDR3 DNA sequence: TGCGCCAGCAGCTTGAGACAGGGTGGGAACACCGGGGAGCTGTTTTTT.

The table lists this clone with a count of one. The genes are TRBV7-2 and TRBJ2-2, with D perhaps matching TRBD2 (5 bases). The CDR3 is 13 residues long. Germline CDR1 reads SGHTA; CDR2 reads FQGNSA. V gave up 8 bases and J gave up 6 bases, with 13 bases separating them. The CDR3 DNA is TGTGCCAGCGGGGAGCGTTCCCCCGGGGAGCTGTTTTTT. Translating it yields CASGERSPGELFF.

J is TRBJ2-3 and V is TRBV4-2, with TRBD1 matching over 11 bases. The CDR3 is made up of 13 amino acids. Germline CDR1 LGHNA, CDR2 YNFKEQ. Trimming took 6 bases from V and 4 from J; bases not matched to a gene: 0. CDR3 DNA: TGTGCCAGCAGGGGACAGGGGGCAGATACGCAGTATTTT. It translates to CASRGQGADTQYF.

V is TRBV7-9 and J is TRBJ2-7; possibly TRBD2 for D (6 bases). CDR1 and CDR2 (germline): SEHNR, FQNEAQ (reference sequence). V lost 3 bases and J lost 4, with 13 bases in between. The CDR3 has 14 amino acids. The CDR3 region is CASSFEGGEYEQYF. The CDR3 DNA sequence: TGTGCCAGCAGCTTCGAAGGCGGGGAATACGAGCAGTACTTC.

The chain carries TRBV9 and TRBJ2-7; D gene uncertain. Germline lookup yields CDR1 SGDLS and CDR2 YYNGEE. This CDR3 contains 14 residues. Trimming stripped 0 bases from V and 2 bases from J, with 9 bases between. CDR3: CASSVAEFPYEQYF. CDR3 bases: TGTGCCAGCAGCGTAGCGGAGTTCCCCTACGAGCAGTACTTC.

The chain recombines TRBV5-1 with TRBJ1-5; 12 nucleotides line up with TRBD1. This CDR3 is 17 amino acids long. CDR1 is SGHRS, CDR2 YFSETQ, per germline. V shed 3 bases and J 2 bases; nucleotides not matched to a gene: 6. The CDR3 bases are TGCGCCAGCAGCTCGTCCGGGACAGGGGGCCGCAATCAGCCCCAGCATTTT. Its translation is CASSSSGTGGRNQPQHF.

The J gene is TRBJ2-1, the V gene TRBV9; 9 bases are shared with TRBD2. CDR1 and CDR2 (germline): SGDLS, YYNGEE. This CDR3 spans 16 amino acids. Trimming at V came to 1 base and at J to 3 bases, leaving 5 bases not matched to a gene. CDR3 nucleotides: TGTGCCAGCAGCGTATCGGCGGGAGGGAGCTACAATGAGCAGTTCTTC. Its protein is CASSVSAGGSYNEQFF.

This sequence joins TRBV5-6 and TRBJ2-7; D perhaps matches TRBD2 (6 bases). Trimming left V 2 bases short and J 6 bases short, with 15 bases between. CDR1 and CDR2 (germline): SGHDT, YYEEEE. The CDR3 sequence is 14 residues long. The CDR3 DNA follows: TGTGCCAGCAGCTTACGACTAGAGGGTGCCGAGCAGTACTTC. It encodes CASSLRLEGAEQYF.

The chain is built from TRBV28 and TRBJ1-2; D is ambiguous. Germline lookup yields CDR1 MDHEN and CDR2 SYDVKM. Between the trimmed V and J ends, which lost 8 bases and 7 bases, there was a span of 14 bases. The CDR3 runs 12 residues. The chain's CDR3 is CASGELGVGYTF. CDR3 in DNA: TGTGCCAGCGGTGAACTTGGTGTTGGCTACACCTTC.

The chain recombines TRBV27 with TRBJ2-6, with TRBD2 matching 9 bases. After removal of 7 bases from V and 0 bases from J, the junction contained 7 bases not matched to a gene. The CDR3 totals 17 residues. Germline lookup yields CDR1 MNHEY and CDR2 SMNVEV (reference sequence). CDR3 sequence reads: CASKELAGHSGANVLTF. The CDR3 DNA reads TGTGCCAGCAAGGAGCTAGCGGGGCACTCTGGGGCCAACGTCCTGACTTTC.

V is TRBV7-3 and J is TRBJ2-7, with D maybe TRBD2 (6 bases). The CDR3 extends over 15 amino acids. Trimming cost V 0 bases and J 4 bases, with 13 bases left between them. Per the germline V gene, CDR1 is SGHTA and CDR2 is FQGTGA. In DNA form, the CDR3 reads TGTGCCAGCAGCTTAACGCGGGGTGGAAGGTACGAGCAGTACTTC. Translating it yields CASSLTRGGRYEQYF.

The genes are TRBV30 and TRBJ2-7; 8 bases agree with TRBD2. V lost 1 base to trimming and J lost 3 bases; unmatched junction nucleotides: 5. Germline loops: CDR1 GTSNPN, CDR2 SVGIG (reference sequence). This CDR3 is built from 14 residues. The CDR3 nucleotides are TGTGCCTGGAGTGGGATAGCGGGGCACTACGAGCAGTACTTC. It yields the protein CAWSGIAGHYEQYF.

CDR3 region: CASSPSRARETQYF. Here the CDR3 DNA reads TGTGCCAGCTCACCCTCGCGGGCCAGGGAGACCCAGTACTTC. The rearrangement links TRBV18 to TRBJ2-5; possibly TRBD2 for D (5 bases). This CDR3 has 14 residues. Per germline, CDR1 KGHSH and CDR2 LQKENI. The ends were cut back, 3 bases at V and 5 bases at J, with 13 bases in the middle.

V usage is TRBV28 and J usage is TRBJ2-1; TRBD2 might be the D (6 bases). The CDR3 is made up of 15 amino acids. The germline V gene has CDR1 MDHEN and CDR2 SYDVKM. Trimming stripped 5 bases from V and 10 bases from J, with 21 bases between. CDR3 sequence (DNA): TGTGCCAGCAGTGCGCCCGGGACTTCGTATTCGGAGCAGTTCTTC. Translated: CASSAPGTSYSEQFF.

The gene calls are TRBV15 and TRBJ2-1; TRBD1 matches at 7 bases. There are 16 residues in the CDR3. The junction had 10 bases not matched to a gene; V was cut back by 3 bases and J by 5 bases. Per the germline V gene, CDR1 is LNHNV and CDR2 is YYDKDF (reference sequence). CDR3: CATSRDRQGTHNEQFF. The CDR3 region has the DNA TGTGCCACCAGCAGGGATCGACAGGGCACACACAATGAGCAGTTCTTC.

In this sample, this clone turned up once. This chain uses TRBV2 with TRBJ2-7; 10 bases map to TRBD2. CDR3 length: 15 amino acids. Looked up from germline, CDR1 is SNHLY and CDR2 is FYNNEI. The junction had 12 bases not matched to a gene; V was cut back by 6 bases and J by 7 bases. The chain's CDR3 is CASSQLAGPEMEQYF. In DNA, the CDR3 is TGTGCCAGCAGCCAACTAGCGGGACCCGAGATGGAGCAGTACTTC.

V and J are TRBV4-1 and TRBJ2-5, with 14 bases lining up with TRBD2. J gave up 11 bases and V 4 bases, and 9 bases lay outside the gene matches. The germline CDR1 and CDR2 sequences are MGHRA and YSYEKL. The CDR3 has 15 amino acids. The chain's CDR3 is CASSRGLAGALEQYF. Written as DNA, the CDR3 is TGCGCCAGCAGCCGGGGACTAGCGGGAGCCTTAGAGCAGTACTTC.

This clone has more than one count but fewer than ten. V and J are TRBV30 and TRBJ2-3, with 10 bases fitting TRBD1. Germline V gives CDR1 GTSNPN, CDR2 SVGIG (reference sequence). The CDR3 covers 15 residues. The J segment lost 5 bases and the V segment lost 5 bases, leaving 10 bases of the junction unmatched. CDR3 bases: TGTGCCTGGGCCAAGGGACAGGGGATTGGAGATACGCAGTATTTT. Translation gives CAWAKGQGIGDTQYF.

The V and J genes are TRBV7-9 and TRBJ1-1; 10 bases are a match to TRBD1. The length of the CDR3 is 14 residues. CDR1 is SEHNR and CDR2 is FQNEAQ in the germline V gene (reference sequence). The ends lost 5 bases at V and 10 bases at J; junction bases unmatched: 10. CDR3 residues: CASSNRQGANGAFF. The CDR3 DNA is TGTGCCAGCAGCAACCGACAGGGGGCTAATGGAGCTTTCTTT.

The gene calls are TRBV2 and TRBJ1-2, with D possibly matching TRBD1 (6 bases). CDR1 and CDR2 from the germline V gene are SNHLY and FYNNEI. This CDR3 comprises 13 residues. V was cut by 6 bases and J by 9 bases, with 17 bases left in between. The CDR3 region is CASSLGGLGRYTF. CDR3 bases: TGTGCCAGCAGCCTCGGGGGGCTCGGGCGCTACACCTTC.

This clone occurred once. The germline gene is not matched at one end of the junction; a read error may be the cause. The J gene is TRBJ2-1, the V gene TRBV10-2, with TRBD2 identical over 8 bases. This CDR3 has 18 amino acids. Germline V CDR1 and CDR2: WSHSY, SAAADI. CDR3 sequence reads: CASSLPLLAGKTYNGQFF. The CDR3 nucleotides read TGCGCCAGCAGTTTACCCCTCTTAGCGGGAAAAACCTACAATGGGCAGTTCTTC.

Notes on this clone: A junction end diverges from the germline sequence, so it may reflect a read error. The chain joins TRBV15 to TRBJ1-1; D is uncertain. This CDR3 spans 12 amino acids. In germline, CDR1 is LNHNV, CDR2 YYDKDF (reference sequence). CDR3 sequence: CVTSRAGIEAFF. For the CDR3, the DNA is TGTGTCACCAGCAGAGCGGGGATTGAAGCTTTCTTT.

The V call is TRBV28, the J call TRBJ2-1; 10 positions agree with TRBD2. V lost 2 bases to trimming and J lost 5 bases; unmatched junction nucleotides: 12. The germline V gene encodes CDR1 MDHEN and CDR2 SYDVKM. This CDR3 is built from 18 residues. CDR3 loop: CASSLLGTGTSEDNEQFF. The CDR3 DNA reads as TGTGCCAGCAGTTTACTGGGGACCGGGACTAGCGAAGACAATGAGCAGTTCTTC.